This T cell receptor beta chain was documented in a study of blood T cell repertoires in COVID-19. In the study overall: Sites across the United States, Italy and Spain contributed samples from acute and convalescent COVID-19.

Per the authors' pipeline: Nucleated cell counts were estimated from reference gene primer amplification. Generated by immunoSEQ multiplex PCR, the TCRdb table keeps only in-frame clones and is missing some. Clonal size and the V and J genes are those of that table, whereas D and trimming came from the DNA. The sample lists about 280,000 clones; 75% to 85% were seen once. This CDR3 contains 16 residues. V was pared by 2 bases and J by 7 bases, with 10 bases of the junction left unmatched. Germline loops: CDR1 MNHNS, CDR2 SASEGT. The V and J genes are TRBV6-1 and TRBJ2-1, with 8 nucleotides matching TRBD2. This receptor was identified in a man aged 45-65 years with active or convalescent COVID-19. The sample comprised peripheral blood. CDR3 coding DNA: TGTGCCAGCAGTGAAAAAAGGGCTAGCGGGTGGAATGAGCAGTTCTTC. Its protein is CASSEKRASGWNEQFF.